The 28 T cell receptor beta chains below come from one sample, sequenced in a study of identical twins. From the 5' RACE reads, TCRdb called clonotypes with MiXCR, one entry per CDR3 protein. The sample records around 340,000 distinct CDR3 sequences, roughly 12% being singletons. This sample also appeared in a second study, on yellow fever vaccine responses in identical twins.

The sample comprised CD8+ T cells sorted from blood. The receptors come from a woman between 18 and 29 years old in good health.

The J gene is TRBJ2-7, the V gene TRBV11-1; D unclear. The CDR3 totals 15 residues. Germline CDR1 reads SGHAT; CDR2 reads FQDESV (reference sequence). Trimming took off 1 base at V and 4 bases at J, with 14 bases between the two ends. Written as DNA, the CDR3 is TGTGCCAGCAGCTTAGGTTCTGATGTGGCTTACGAGCAGTACTTC. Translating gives CASSLGSDVAYEQYF. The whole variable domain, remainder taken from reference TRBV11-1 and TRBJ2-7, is EAEVAQSPRYKITEKSQAVAFWCDPISGHATLYWYRQILGQGPELLVQFQDESVVDDSQLPKDRFSAERLKGVDSTLKIQPAELGDSAMYLCASSLGSDVAYEQYFGPGTRLTVT.

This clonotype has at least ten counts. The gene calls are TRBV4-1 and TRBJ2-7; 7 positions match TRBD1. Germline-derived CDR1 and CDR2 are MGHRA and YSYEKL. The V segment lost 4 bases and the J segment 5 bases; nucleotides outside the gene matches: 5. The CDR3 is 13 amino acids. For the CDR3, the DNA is TGCGCCAGCAGCCTACAGGGGTTCCACGAGCAGTACGTC. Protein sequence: CASSLQGFHEQYV.

The CDR3 here is CASSPRGEAYNEQFF. In DNA, the CDR3 is TGCGCCAGCAGCCCGCGGGGGGAGGCCTACAATGAGCAGTTCTTC. The chain uses TRBV5-1 and TRBJ2-1, with 8 positions matching TRBD2. The V gene end was trimmed by 4 bases and the J gene end by 2 bases; junction bases not matched to a gene: 5. Germline values: CDR1 SGHRS, CDR2 YFSETQ. The CDR3 is made up of 15 amino acids.

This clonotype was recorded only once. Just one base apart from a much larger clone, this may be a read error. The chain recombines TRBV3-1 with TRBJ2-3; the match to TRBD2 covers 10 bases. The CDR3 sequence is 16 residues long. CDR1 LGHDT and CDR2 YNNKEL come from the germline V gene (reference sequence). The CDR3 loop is CASTQGSWTSGDTQYF. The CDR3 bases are TGTGCCAGCACCCAAGGTTCTTGGACTAGCGGAGATACGCAGTATTTT.

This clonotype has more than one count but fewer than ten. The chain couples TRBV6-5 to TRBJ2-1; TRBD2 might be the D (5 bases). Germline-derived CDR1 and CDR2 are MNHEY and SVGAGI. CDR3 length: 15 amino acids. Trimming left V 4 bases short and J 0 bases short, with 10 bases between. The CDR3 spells CASSSGSLSYNEQFF. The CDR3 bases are TGTGCCAGCAGTTCGGGAAGCCTCTCCTACAATGAGCAGTTCTTC.

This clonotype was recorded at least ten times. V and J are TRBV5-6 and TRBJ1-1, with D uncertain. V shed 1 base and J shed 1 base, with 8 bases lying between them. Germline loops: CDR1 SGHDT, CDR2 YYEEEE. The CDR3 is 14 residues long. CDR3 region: CASSLFGSNTEAFF. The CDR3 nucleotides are TGTGCCAGCAGCTTGTTCGGGTCGAACACTGAAGCTTTCTTT. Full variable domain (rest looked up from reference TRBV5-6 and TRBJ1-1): DAGVTQSPTHLIKTRGQQVTLRCSPKSGHDTVSWYQQALGQGPQFIFQYYEEEERQRGNFPDRFSGHQFPNYSSELNVNALLLGDSALYLCASSLFGSNTEAFFGQGTRLTVV.

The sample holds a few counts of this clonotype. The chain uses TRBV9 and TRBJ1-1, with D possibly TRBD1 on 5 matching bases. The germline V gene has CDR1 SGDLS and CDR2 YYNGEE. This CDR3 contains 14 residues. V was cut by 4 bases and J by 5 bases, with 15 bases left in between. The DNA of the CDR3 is TGTGCCAGCAGCCCCCGGGGTCAGGGTACTGAAGCTTTCTTT. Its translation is CASSPRGQGTEAFF.

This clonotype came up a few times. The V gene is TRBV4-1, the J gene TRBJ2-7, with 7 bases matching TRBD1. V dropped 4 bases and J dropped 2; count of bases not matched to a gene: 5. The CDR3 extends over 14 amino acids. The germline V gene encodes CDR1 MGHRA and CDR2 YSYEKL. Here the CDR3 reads CASSPRTGAYEQYF. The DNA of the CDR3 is TGCGCCAGCAGCCCCAGGACAGGCGCCTACGAGCAGTACTTC.

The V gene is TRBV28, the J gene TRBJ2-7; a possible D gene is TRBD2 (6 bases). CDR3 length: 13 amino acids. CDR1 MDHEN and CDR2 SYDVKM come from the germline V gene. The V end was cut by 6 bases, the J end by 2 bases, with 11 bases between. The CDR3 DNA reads TGTGCCAGCAGGGGGGGAGGAGCCTACGAGCAGTACGTC. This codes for CASRGGGAYEQYV.

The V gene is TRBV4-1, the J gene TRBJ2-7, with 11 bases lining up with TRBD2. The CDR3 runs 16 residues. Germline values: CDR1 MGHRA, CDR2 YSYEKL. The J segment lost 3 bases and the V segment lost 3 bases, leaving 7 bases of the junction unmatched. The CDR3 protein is CASSQKETSGNYEQYF. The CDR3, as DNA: TGCGCCAGCAGCCAGAAGGAGACTAGCGGGAACTACGAGCAGTACTTC.

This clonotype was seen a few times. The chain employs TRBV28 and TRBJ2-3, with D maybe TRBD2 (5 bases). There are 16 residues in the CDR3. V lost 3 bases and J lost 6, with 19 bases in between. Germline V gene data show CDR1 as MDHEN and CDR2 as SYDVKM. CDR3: CASSLGLGELADTQYF. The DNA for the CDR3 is TGTGCCAGCAGTTTGGGTCTCGGGGAACTGGCGGATACGCAGTATTTT.

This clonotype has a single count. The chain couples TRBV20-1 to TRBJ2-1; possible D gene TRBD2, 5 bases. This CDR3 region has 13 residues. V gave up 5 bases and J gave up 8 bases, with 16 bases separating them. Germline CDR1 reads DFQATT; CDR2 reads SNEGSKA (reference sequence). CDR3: CSAPPRGLDEQFF. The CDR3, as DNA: TGCAGTGCTCCCCCTCGGGGTTTGGATGAGCAGTTCTTC.

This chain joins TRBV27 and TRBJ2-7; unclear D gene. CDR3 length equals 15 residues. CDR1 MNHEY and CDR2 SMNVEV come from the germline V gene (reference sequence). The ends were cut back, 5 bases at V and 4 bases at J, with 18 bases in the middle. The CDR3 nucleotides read TGTGCCAGCAGTGCTTTAGCCCTTAAACCTTACGAGCAGTACTTC. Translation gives CASSALALKPYEQYF.

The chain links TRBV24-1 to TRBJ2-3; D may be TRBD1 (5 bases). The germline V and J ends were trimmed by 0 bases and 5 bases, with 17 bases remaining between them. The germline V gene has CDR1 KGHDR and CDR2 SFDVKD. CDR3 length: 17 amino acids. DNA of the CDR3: TGTGCCACCAGTGATTTGGGTCCCCAGGGTAATGGAGATACGCAGTATTTT. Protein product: CATSDLGPQGNGDTQYF.

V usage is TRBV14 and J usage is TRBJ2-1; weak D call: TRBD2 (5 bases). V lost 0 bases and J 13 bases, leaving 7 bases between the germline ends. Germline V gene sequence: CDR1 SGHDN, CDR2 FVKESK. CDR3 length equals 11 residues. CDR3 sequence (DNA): TGTGCCAGCAGCCAAGATGGAGGTCAGTTCTTC. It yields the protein CASSQDGGQFF.

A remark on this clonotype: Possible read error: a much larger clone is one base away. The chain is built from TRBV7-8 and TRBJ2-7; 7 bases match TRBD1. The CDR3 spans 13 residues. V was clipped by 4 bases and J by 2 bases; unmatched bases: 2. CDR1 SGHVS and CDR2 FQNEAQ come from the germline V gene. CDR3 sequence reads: CASSWGQTYEQYF. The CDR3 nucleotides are TGTGCCAGCAGCTGGGGACAGACCTACGAGCAGTACTTC.

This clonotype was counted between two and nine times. CDR3 coding DNA: TGTGCCAGCAGTTACTCGATGTTAAGGGAGAACTATGGCTACACCTTC. Its protein product is CASSYSMLRENYGYTF. This chain uses TRBV6-5 with TRBJ1-2; the D is unclear. Between the trimmed V and J ends, which lost 0 bases and 2 bases, there was a span of 13 bases. The germline CDR1 and CDR2 sequences are MNHEY and SVGAGI. This CDR3 contains 16 residues.

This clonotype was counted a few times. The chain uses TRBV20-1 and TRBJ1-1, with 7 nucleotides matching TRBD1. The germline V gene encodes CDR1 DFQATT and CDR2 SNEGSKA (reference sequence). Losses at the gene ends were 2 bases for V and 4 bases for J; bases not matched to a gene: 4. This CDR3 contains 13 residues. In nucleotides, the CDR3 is TGCAGTGCTAGACGACAGGGATTCACTGAAGCTTTCTTT. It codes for CSARRQGFTEAFF.

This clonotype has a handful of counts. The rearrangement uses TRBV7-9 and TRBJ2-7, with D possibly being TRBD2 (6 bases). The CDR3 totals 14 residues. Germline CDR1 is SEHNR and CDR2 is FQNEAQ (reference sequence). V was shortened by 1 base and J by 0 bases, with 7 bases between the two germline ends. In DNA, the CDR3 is TGTGCCAGCAGCTTAGAGACTAGCTCCTACGAGCAGTACGTC. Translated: CASSLETSSYEQYV.

DNA of the CDR3: TGCAGCGCTGGGGGTAGCGGGATGTACAATGAGCAGTTCTTC. It is translated as CSAGGSGMYNEQFF. The chain recombines TRBV29-1 with TRBJ2-1, with 8 positions matching TRBD2. This CDR3 comprises 14 residues. V lost 7 bases, J lost 4 bases, and 9 bases stayed unmatched. CDR1 is SQVTM, CDR2 ANQGSEA, per germline.

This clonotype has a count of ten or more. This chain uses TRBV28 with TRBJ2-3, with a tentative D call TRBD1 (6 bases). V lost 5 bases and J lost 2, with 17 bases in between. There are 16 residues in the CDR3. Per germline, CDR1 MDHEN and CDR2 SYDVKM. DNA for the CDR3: TGTGCCAGCAGTCTCCCTCGGACAGAAGCCACAGATACGCAGTATTTT. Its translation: CASSLPRTEATDTQYF.

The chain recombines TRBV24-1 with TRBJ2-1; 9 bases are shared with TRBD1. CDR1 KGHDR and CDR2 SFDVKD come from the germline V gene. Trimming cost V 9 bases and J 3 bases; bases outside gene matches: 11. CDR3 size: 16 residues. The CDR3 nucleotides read TGTGCCACCCCCCTCACGCGGACAGGGGACTACAATGAGCAGTTCTTC. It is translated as CATPLTRTGDYNEQFF.

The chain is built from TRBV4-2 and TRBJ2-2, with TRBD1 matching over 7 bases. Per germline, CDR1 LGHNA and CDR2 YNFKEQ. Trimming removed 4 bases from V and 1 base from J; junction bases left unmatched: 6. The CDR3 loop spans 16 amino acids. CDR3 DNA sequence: TGTGCCAGCAGCCCAAGAGGGACAGAGAACACCGGGGAGCTGTTTTTT. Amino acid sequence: CASSPRGTENTGELFF.

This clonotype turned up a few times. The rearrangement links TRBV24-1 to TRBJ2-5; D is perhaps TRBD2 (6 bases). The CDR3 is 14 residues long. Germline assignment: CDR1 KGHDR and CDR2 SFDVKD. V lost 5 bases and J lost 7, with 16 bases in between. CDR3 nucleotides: TGTGCCACCAGTGGGGAGGAGGGATCAGGGACCCAGTACTTC. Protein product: CATSGEEGSGTQYF.

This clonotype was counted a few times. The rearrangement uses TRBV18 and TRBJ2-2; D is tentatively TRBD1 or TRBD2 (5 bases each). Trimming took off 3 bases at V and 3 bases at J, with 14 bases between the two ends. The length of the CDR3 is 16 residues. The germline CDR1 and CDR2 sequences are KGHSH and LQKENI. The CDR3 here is CASSPTRDRYTGELFF. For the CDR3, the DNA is TGTGCCAGCTCACCGACCAGGGACCGATACACCGGGGAGCTGTTTTTT.

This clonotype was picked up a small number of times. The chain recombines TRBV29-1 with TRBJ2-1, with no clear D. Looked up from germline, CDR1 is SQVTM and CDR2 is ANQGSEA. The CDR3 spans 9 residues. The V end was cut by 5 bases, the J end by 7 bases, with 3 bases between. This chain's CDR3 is CSVSNEQFF. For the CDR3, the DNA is TGCAGCGTTTCAAATGAGCAGTTCTTC.

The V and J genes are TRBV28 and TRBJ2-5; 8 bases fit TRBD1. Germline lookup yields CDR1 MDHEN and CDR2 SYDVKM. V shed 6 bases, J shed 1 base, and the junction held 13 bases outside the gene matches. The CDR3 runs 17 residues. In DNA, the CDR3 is TGTGCCAGCAGGCAGGGACCGACAGGGGCTCTCCAAGAGACCCAGTACTTC. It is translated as CASRQGPTGALQETQYF. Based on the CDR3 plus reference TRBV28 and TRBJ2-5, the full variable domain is DVKVTQSSRYLVKRTGEKVFLECVQDMDHENMFWYRQDPGLGLRLIYFSYDVKMKEKGDIPEGYSVSREKKERFSLILESASTNQTSMYLCASRQGPTGALQETQYFGPGTRLLVL.

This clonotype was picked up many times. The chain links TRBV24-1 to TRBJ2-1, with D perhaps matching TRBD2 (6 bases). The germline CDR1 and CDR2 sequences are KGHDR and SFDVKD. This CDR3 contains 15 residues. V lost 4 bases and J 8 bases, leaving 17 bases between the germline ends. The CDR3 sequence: CATSDRDFGGHEQFF. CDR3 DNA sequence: TGTGCCACCAGTGACCGGGACTTCGGCGGTCATGAGCAGTTCTTC.